Each of the 15 T cell receptor beta chains below was sequenced from the same sample in a study of blood T cell repertoires in COVID-19. Here immunoSEQ multiplex PCR was the method, and the copy in TCRdb shows in-frame clones only, minus some. The data hold tens of thousands of clones, with around 80% observed a single time. Sequenced material: peripheral blood. The source of these receptors is a human donor in a cohort sampled during active COVID-19.

The chain couples TRBV5-1 to TRBJ2-1; no clear D gene. The CDR3 consists of 15 residues. Germline-derived CDR1 and CDR2 are SGHRS and YFSETQ. Trimming took 6 bases from V and 3 from J, leaving 16 bases between them. The CDR3 DNA is TGCGCCAGCACCCTAGGCCTTAGCAGCTACAATGAGCAGTTCTTC. Translation gives CASTLGLSSYNEQFF.

The chain carries TRBV4-3 and TRBJ1-1; D is perhaps TRBD1 (5 bases). CDR1 and CDR2 from the germline V gene are LGHNA and YSLEER. Trimming shortened V by 0 bases and J by 0 bases, and 8 bases separated the two germline ends. The CDR3 runs 15 residues. CDR3 region: CASSQDGGMNTEAFF. Here the CDR3 DNA reads TGCGCCAGCAGCCAAGATGGGGGGATGAACACTGAAGCTTTCTTT.

The chain recombines TRBV2 with TRBJ2-3, with 12 bases aligning to TRBD2. With 0 bases clipped from V and 4 bases from J, the junction kept 5 bases outside the gene matches. This CDR3 spans 17 amino acids. Germline values: CDR1 SNHLY, CDR2 FYNNEI. This chain's CDR3 is CASSEARLAGVPDTQYF. CDR3 nucleotide sequence: TGTGCCAGCAGTGAAGCAAGACTAGCGGGAGTGCCAGATACGCAGTATTTT.

V gene TRBV24-1 combines with J gene TRBJ2-1; 7 nucleotides match TRBD2. The ends lost 6 bases at V and 4 bases at J; junction bases unmatched: 8. Germline CDR1 and CDR2: KGHDR and SFDVKD. The CDR3 totals 15 residues. As DNA, the CDR3 is TGTGCCACCAGTCAGACGGGAGCGGGGTACAATGAGCAGTTCTTC. Amino acids: CATSQTGAGYNEQFF.

This chain links TRBV4-3 with TRBJ1-3; D perhaps matches TRBD1 (6 bases). The V gene's germline CDR1 is LGHNA and CDR2 YSLEER. The CDR3 totals 17 residues. V lost 0 bases to trimming and J lost 0 bases, with 12 bases between them. In nucleotides, the CDR3 is TGCGCCAGCAGCCAAGATCTAGGACAGACCTCTGGAAACACCATATATTTT. Residues: CASSQDLGQTSGNTIYF.

The V gene is TRBV27, the J gene TRBJ2-3, with 8 bases aligning to TRBD2. CDR3 length: 15 residues. The J segment lost 4 bases and the V segment lost 6 bases, leaving 9 bases of the junction unmatched. Per germline, CDR1 MNHEY and CDR2 SMNVEV (reference sequence). The DNA of the CDR3 is TGTGCCAGCAGCCCTCAATCCGGGGGGGCAGATACGCAGTATTTT. This translates into CASSPQSGGADTQYF.

This chain uses TRBV30 with TRBJ1-2, with TRBD1 matching over 7 bases. V was pared by 4 bases and J by 0 bases, with 5 bases of the junction left unmatched. The CDR3 runs 14 residues. Germline V gives CDR1 GTSNPN, CDR2 SVGIG (reference sequence). CDR3 amino acids: CAWTLGTANYGYTF. The DNA of the CDR3 is TGTGCCTGGACTCTGGGGACAGCTAACTATGGCTACACCTTC.

This chain joins TRBV28 and TRBJ2-5, with D hard to call. The germline CDR1 and CDR2 sequences are MDHEN and SYDVKM. There are 15 residues in the CDR3. The ends were cut back, 7 bases at V and 1 base at J, with 16 bases in the middle. CDR3 sequence (DNA): TGTGCCAGCACCCAGCGAGGTGGTCCCCAAGAGACCCAGTACTTC. It encodes CASTQRGGPQETQYF.

The V gene is TRBV11-2, the J gene TRBJ2-4; perhaps TRBD2 as D (7 bases). Per germline, CDR1 SGHAT and CDR2 FQNNGV. The CDR3 is 14 residues long. V shed 0 bases and J shed 6 bases, with 9 bases lying between them. In nucleotides, the CDR3 is TGTGCCAGCAGCTTAGATGGGGGGGCAAACATTCAGTACTTC. It yields the protein CASSLDGGANIQYF.

The chain links TRBV28 to TRBJ2-5; D might be TRBD1 (5 bases). This CDR3 region has 13 residues. V was shortened by 2 bases and J by 7 bases, with 11 bases between the two germline ends. Germline CDR1 reads MDHEN; CDR2 reads SYDVKM. The CDR3 is CASSLHTQGTQYF. The CDR3 nucleotides read TGTGCCAGCAGTTTACACACTCAGGGGACCCAGTACTTC.

J is TRBJ2-1 and V is TRBV7-6; TRBD2 matches 8 bases. Germline CDR1 SGHVS, CDR2 FNYEAQ. The CDR3 extends over 17 amino acids. V dropped 5 bases and J dropped 8; count of bases not matched to a gene: 17. The CDR3 DNA is TGTGCCAGCAGCCCACCCATGGGGATAGCGGGAAGCGATGAGCAGTTCTTC. Translated: CASSPPMGIAGSDEQFF.

This clone turned up a few times. The V call is TRBV7-2, the J call TRBJ2-7; 7 bases map to TRBD2. Germline lookup yields CDR1 SGHTA and CDR2 FQGNSA. V lost 5 bases to trimming and J lost 4 bases; unmatched junction nucleotides: 8. The CDR3 runs to 14 residues. As DNA, the CDR3 is TGTGCCAGCAGCAGAGATAGCGGGCCTTACGAGCAGTACTTC. Amino acids: CASSRDSGPYEQYF.

As regards this clone: The junction and the germline gene differ at one end; a read error may be behind it. V gene TRBV9 combines with J gene TRBJ2-1; TRBD1 matches 7 bases. CDR1 and CDR2 (germline): SGDLS, YYNGEE. CDR3 length equals 15 residues. The chain's CDR3 is CASSVGPKLGQDQLF. CDR3 bases: TGTGCCAGCAGCGTAGGACCAAAGCTCGGACAGGACCAGCTCTTC.

The chain is built from TRBV5-4 and TRBJ1-1; D is unresolved. The V gene's germline CDR1 is SGHNT and CDR2 YYREEE (reference sequence). The germline V and J ends were trimmed by 4 bases and 1 base, with 5 bases remaining between them. The CDR3 extends over 12 amino acids. The DNA of the CDR3 is TGTGCCAGCAGCATTAGGAACACTGAAGCTTTCTTT. This codes for CASSIRNTEAFF.

The sample holds one count of this clone. This chain joins TRBV7-9 and TRBJ2-1; 7 nucleotides line up with TRBD2. The V segment lost 5 bases and the J segment 10 bases; nucleotides outside the gene matches: 8. CDR1 is SEHNR, CDR2 FQNEAQ, per germline (reference sequence). CDR3 length: 13 residues. The CDR3 spells CASSPLEGGEQFF. Here the CDR3 DNA reads TGTGCCAGCAGCCCCTTAGAGGGAGGGGAGCAGTTCTTC.